A single sample is the source of the 24 T cell receptor delta chains below, sequenced in a study of γδ T cells in repeated Plasmodium falciparum infection. TCRdb reanalysed the multiplex PCR reads via CATT. Of more than 70,000 delta-chain clones in the sample, 0.85% to 1% are singletons; the top ten hold 9.6%. Gammadelta T cells were flow-sorted from PBMC into Vgamma9/Vdelta2+ and Vdelta2-negative populations for bulk analysis. Sequencing used gamma-delta T cells from blood. The receptor source for this set is a pool of human donors (malaria-infected and uninfected, not separated).

This clone has only a few counts. This DNA's translation and the protein TCRdb lists, from a much larger clone, do not match at residue 14, likely due to a read error; the protein shown is translated from the DNA. The J gene is uncalled and the V gene is TRDV2; the table assigns TRDD3, which was not confirmed against the DNA. Germline CDR1 is GEAIGNYY and CDR2 is EKD. The CDR3 covers 16 residues. In nucleotides, the CDR3 is TGTGCCTGTGACACCGAACTGGGGGATACGGCCGATAAACCCATCTTT. This translates into CACDTELGDTADKPIF.

This clone was observed a few times. The TCRdb protein, from a much larger clone, departs from this DNA's translation at residue 5, likely by read error; the protein shown derives from the DNA. The gene calls are TRDV1 and TRDJ1; D is uncertain. The germline V and J ends were trimmed by 4 bases and 6 bases, with 9 bases remaining between them. CDR3 size: 12 residues. Per germline, CDR1 TSWWSYY and CDR2 QGS. The chain's CDR3 is CALGGRRHKLIF. CDR3 nucleotides: TGTGCTCTTGGGGGACGTCGACATAAACTCATCTTT.

This clone was counted ten times or more. TCRdb shows a much larger clone's protein in place of this DNA's translation, and the two differ at residue 13, likely through a read error; the protein shown is translated from the DNA. The V gene is TRDV2, the J gene TRDJ1, with 12 bases lining up with TRDD3. The CDR3 is made up of 18 amino acids. Germline V lookup: CDR1 GEAIGNYY, CDR2 EKD. V lost 3 bases to trimming and J lost 3 bases; unmatched junction nucleotides: 13. CDR3 region: CACDPLTGGYSDADKLIF. The CDR3 nucleotides are TGTGCCTGTGACCCTTTGACTGGGGGATACTCTGACGCCGATAAACTCATCTTT.

As to this clone: This sequence is one base from a far larger clone and is likely a read error. Other DNA sequences in this specimen translate into the identical CDR3. The V gene is given as TRDV2, and no J gene call is available; the table's D call, TRDD3, has no DNA check behind it. Germline CDR1 reads GEAIGNYY; CDR2 reads EKD. This CDR3 has 18 amino acids. The CDR3 here is CACDTLTVLGDRTDKLIF. Written as DNA, the CDR3 is TGTGCCTGTGACACCCTAACCGTACTGGGGGATAGAACCGATAAGCTCATCTTT.

On this clone itself: TCRdb shows a much larger clone's protein in place of this DNA's translation, and the two differ at residue 10, likely through a read error; the protein shown is translated from the DNA. V and J are TRDV1 and TRDJ1; 8 positions match TRDD3. The J gene, missing from TCRdb, was assigned here through DNA to germline matching. The CDR3 sequence is 20 residues long. Germline assignment: CDR1 TSWWSYY and CDR2 QGS. The ends lost 0 bases at V and 7 bases at J; junction bases unmatched: 22. As DNA, the CDR3 is TGTGCTCTTGGGGAACTTCCTTCTACCTCCCTGGGGGACCGGGACGGTAAACTCATCTTT. Its translation: CALGELPSTSLGDRDGKLIF.

A note on this clone: A read error likely explains this, since a far larger clone differs by one base. Other nucleotide sequences in the sample specify the same CDR3. Written as DNA, the CDR3 is TGTGCTCTTACGGATACTGATAAACTCATCTTT. As protein: CALTDTDKLIF. The V gene is TRDV1, the J gene TRDJ1, with D perhaps matching TRDD3 (6 bases). TCRdb carries no J gene annotation; the J gene was assigned here by matching the DNA with germline. The germline V gene has CDR1 TSWWSYY and CDR2 QGS. The CDR3 spans 11 residues. Trimming stripped 8 bases from V and 5 bases from J, with 9 bases between.

Of note for this clone: TCRdb shows a much larger clone's protein in place of this DNA's translation, and the two differ at residue 25, likely through a read error; the protein shown is translated from the DNA. The gene calls are TRDV1 and TRDJ1; TRDD3 matches 12 bases. Here the J gene came from matching the DNA to germline, since TCRdb omits it. CDR1 TSWWSYY and CDR2 QGS come from the germline V gene. This CDR3 has 28 residues. The CDR3 protein is CALGESTFLPAVVYCVLGDTRSTDELIF. The CDR3 nucleotides read TGTGCTCTTGGGGAATCCACTTTCCTACCGGCCGTGGTGTACTGTGTACTGGGGGATACTCGATCCACCGATGAACTCATCTTT.

Worth noting for this clone: The junction departs from the called germline gene at one end, perhaps through a read error. Other nucleotide sequences in the sample specify the same CDR3. This chain uses TRDV1 with TRDJ1, with D uncertain. TCRdb carries no J gene annotation; the J gene was assigned here by matching the DNA with germline. Germline V CDR1 and CDR2: TSWWSYY, QGS. CDR3 size: 14 residues. CDR3 DNA sequence: TGCTCTGTGGGAAGAGTGTCGTACACCGATAAACTCATCTTT. Its protein product is CSVGRVSYTDKLIF.

Concerning this clone: TCRdb lists the protein of a much larger clone for this DNA, which differs at residue 13, so this is likely a read error; the protein given here is translated from the DNA itself. This chain joins TRDV2 and TRDJ3; 12 positions match TRDD3. As TCRdb names no J gene, one was assigned here on the basis of a DNA match to germline. The CDR3 runs 18 residues. Per the germline V gene, CDR1 is GEAIGNYY and CDR2 is EKD. The CDR3, as DNA: TGTGCCTGTGACAATACTGGGGGATACTCCTGGGACGCCCGACAGATGTTTTTC. It codes for CACDNTGGYSWDARQMFF.

This clone has ten or more counts. The protein recorded in TCRdb matches a much larger clone and deviates from this DNA's translation at residue 5, suggesting a read error; the protein here is obtained by translating the DNA. The chain recombines TRDV1 with TRDJ1, with TRDD3 matching 7 bases. After removal of 4 bases from V and 0 bases from J, the junction contained 35 bases not matched to a gene. The V gene's germline CDR1 is TSWWSYY and CDR2 QGS. CDR3 length equals 25 residues. CDR3 DNA sequence: TGTGCTCTTGGGGGTTCTTACAGGGAGCACCATTCTGGGGGCCGCGACATCCCGTACACCGATAAACTCATCTTT. Its translation: CALGGSYREHHSGGRDIPYTDKLIF.

This clone was found many times. The CDR3 sequence is CALGGVGRALNRVGKLIF. CDR3 coding DNA: TGTGCTCTTGGAGGAGTTGGGCGTGCATTAAACAGGGTGGGAAAACTCATCTTT. J is TRDJ1 and V is TRDV1; D is uncertain. The CDR3 extends over 18 amino acids. From germline, CDR1 is TSWWSYY and CDR2 QGS. V was pared by 6 bases and J by 8 bases, with 31 bases between.

This clone has ten or more counts. This DNA's translation differs at residue 18 from TCRdb's protein, which comes from a much larger clone; a read error is likely, and the protein shown is translated from the DNA. The chain is built from TRDV1 and TRDJ1; tentative D call: TRDD3 (5 bases). Germline CDR1 is TSWWSYY and CDR2 is QGS. This CDR3 region has 20 residues. The CDR3 DNA is TGTGCTCTTGGGGAACTTAAAGCTCCTCCAACCTCAGATGGGGCCGATAAATTCATCTTT. Encoded protein: CALGELKAPPTSDGADKFIF.

Turning to this clone: A read error likely explains why the TCRdb protein, taken from a much larger clone, differs from this DNA's translation at residue 3; the protein shown is translated from the DNA. CDR3 nucleotides: TGTGCTCCTGGGCTTAGCCCCACCGCCACCGTCAAACTCATCTTT. This sequence encodes CAPGLSPTATVKLIF. The chain couples TRDV1 to TRDJ1, with D possibly matching TRDD3 (5 bases). Germline matching of the DNA provided the J gene here, since TCRdb leaves it blank. CDR1 is TSWWSYY and CDR2 is QGS in the germline V gene. There are 15 residues in the CDR3.

Notes on this clone: With only one base between it and a far larger clone, this is likely a read error. This specimen includes other DNA sequences encoding the same CDR3. The rearrangement links TRDV1 to TRDJ1; possibly TRDD3 for D (5 bases). The J gene, not given by TCRdb, was assigned here from a germline match of the nucleotide sequence. CDR1 and CDR2 (germline): TSWWSYY, QGS. This CDR3 is built from 15 residues. The DNA of the CDR3 is TGTGCCCTTGGGGAACCCCAGTTCCGTACCCCTCAACTCATCTTT. Its translation: CALGEPQFRTPQLIF.

About this clone itself: This likely stems from a read error, as it lies one base from a far larger clone. Other DNA sequences in this sample translate to the same CDR3. CDR3 nucleotides: TGTGCTCTTGGGGTCTTCAAGAGCCTTCCGCCAACTGGGGGATACAGGAGGTACACCGATAAACTCATCTTT. Encoded protein: CALGVFKSLPPTGGYRRYTDKLIF. The chain links TRDV1 to TRDJ1; the match to TRDD3 covers 12 bases. TCRdb gives no J gene; it was assigned here by matching the DNA to germline. The CDR3 spans 24 residues. The germline gives CDR1 TSWWSYY, CDR2 QGS. V shed 4 bases and J 0 bases; nucleotides not matched to a gene: 27.

This clone was observed a handful of times. The protein held in TCRdb is that of a much larger clone and does not match this DNA's translation at residue 11, likely because of a read error; the protein shown is translated from the DNA. The gene calls are TRDV1 and TRDJ1, with a possible D match to TRDD2 (6 bases). Germline values: CDR1 TSWWSYY, CDR2 QGS. The V end lost 5 bases, the J end lost 0 bases, and 25 bases lay between the germline ends. The CDR3 consists of 19 residues. The DNA of the CDR3 is TGTGCTCTTGGGAACCTTCCGGGCGGCTGGAGGCAGTACACCGATAAACTCATCTTT. It codes for CALGNLPGGWRQYTDKLIF.

In its sample, this clone was seen a few times. A far larger clone is just one base off, so this is likely a read error. The same CDR3 also results from other DNA sequences found in this sample. V usage is TRDV2 and J usage is TRDJ1; TRDD3 matches 8 bases. The CDR3 contains 15 residues. The V segment lost 4 bases and the J segment 0 bases; nucleotides outside the gene matches: 6. CDR1 is GEAIGNYY, CDR2 EKD, per germline. For the CDR3, the DNA is TGTGCCTGTGATACCATTGGGGGATACACCGATAAACTCATCTTT. Protein sequence: CACDTIGGYTDKLIF.

This clone was counted only a few times. TCRdb assigns this DNA the protein of a much larger clone, which departs from its translation at residue 5; this likely reflects a read error, and the protein shown comes from translating the DNA. The chain links TRDV2 to TRDJ1, with 10 nucleotides matching TRDD3. The J gene, missing from TCRdb, was assigned here through DNA to germline matching. From germline, CDR1 is GEAIGNYY and CDR2 EKD. V lost 3 bases, J lost 1 base, and 13 bases stayed unmatched. The length of the CDR3 is 18 residues. CDR3 amino acids: CACDAVWGIPSRTDKLIF. The DNA for the CDR3 is TGTGCCTGTGACGCCGTATGGGGGATACCGAGCCGCACCGATAAACTCATCTTT.

This clone was observed a few times. TCRdb assigns this DNA the protein of a much larger clone, which departs from its translation at residue 3; this likely reflects a read error, and the protein shown comes from translating the DNA. The chain is built from TRDV2 and TRDJ1; D ambiguous. Because TCRdb records no J gene, it was assigned here through a match of the DNA to germline. The CDR3 contains 15 residues. The germline V gene has CDR1 GEAIGNYY and CDR2 EKD. The CDR3 region has the DNA TGTGCCTATGACACCGTCGGAGCGCTCACCGATAAACTCATCTTT. Protein product: CAYDTVGALTDKLIF.

This clone showed up just a few times. Since a far larger clone is one base different, this is likely a read error. The sample holds other DNA sequences that translate to the same CDR3. The chain carries TRDV2 and TRDJ1; 11 nucleotides match TRDD3. TCRdb carries no J gene annotation; the J gene was assigned here by matching the DNA with germline. The CDR3 is made up of 19 amino acids. The germline V gene encodes CDR1 GEAIGNYY and CDR2 EKD. After removal of 2 bases from V and 4 bases from J, the junction contained 17 bases not matched to a gene. The CDR3 region is CACDIVVPGGYRESDKLIF. The CDR3 region has the DNA TGTGCCTGTGACATTGTCGTGCCTGGGGGATACCGAGAGAGCGATAAACTCATCTTT.

As concerns this clone: TCRdb shows a much larger clone's protein in place of this DNA's translation, and the two differ at residue 5, likely through a read error; the protein shown is translated from the DNA. The CDR3 nucleotides are TGTGCTCTTGGGACCCCCCCTCCTCCCGGTCCTTCGTACGCCGATAAACTCATCTTT. This sequence encodes CALGTPPPPGPSYADKLIF. The J gene is TRDJ1, the V gene TRDV1, with D maybe TRDD2 (5 bases). TCRdb records no J gene; here it was assigned by comparing the DNA to germline. The V gene's germline CDR1 is TSWWSYY and CDR2 QGS. This CDR3 comprises 19 residues. V was shortened by 5 bases and J by 3 bases, with 28 bases between the two germline ends.

This clone was observed a few times. The protein TCRdb gives is from a much larger clone and does not agree with this DNA's translation at residue 8, likely a read error; the protein shown here comes from the DNA. The chain is built from TRDV3 and TRDJ1; D may be TRDD3 (6 bases). CDR3 length: 10 amino acids. Per the germline V gene, CDR1 is TVYSNPD and CDR2 is GDNSRS (reference sequence). CDR3 bases: TGTGCCTTAAAGAGGGATAAACCCATCTTT. This sequence encodes CALKRDKPIF.

This clone was picked up many times. The junction shows a germline mismatch at one end, possibly a read error. The sample holds other DNA sequences that translate to the same CDR3. The gene calls are TRDV1 and TRDJ1; 8 nucleotides agree with TRDD3. The CDR3 is made up of 18 amino acids. The germline V gene has CDR1 TSWWSYY and CDR2 QGS. The CDR3 DNA reads as TGTGCTCTTGGGGAACTAAAATGGGGGATGTCCGACACCGATAAACTCATCTTC. It encodes CALGELKWGMSDTDKLIF.

V and J are TRDV1 and TRDJ1, with TRDD3 identical over 12 bases. Matching the DNA to germline supplied the J gene, which TCRdb does not give. Trimming took 1 base from V and 6 from J; bases not matched to a gene: 15. Germline V gives CDR1 TSWWSYY, CDR2 QGS. The CDR3 runs to 19 residues. The chain's CDR3 is CALGEPPSTGGYLQHKLIF. CDR3 in DNA: TGTGCTCTTGGGGAACCCCCCAGTACTGGGGGATACTTGCAGCATAAACTCATCTTT.